The rows below give T cell receptor beta chains drawn from one sample of a study of T cell changes during pregnancy in multiple sclerosis. Produced via immunoSEQ multiplex PCR; TCRdb's table is partial and in-frame only. In the table there are about 79,000 clones, 85% to 95% of which are singletons. The sample was CD4+ T cells from peripheral blood mononuclear cells, taken in the second trimester of pregnancy. The receptors derive from a female donor with multiple sclerosis, enrolled in a pregnancy study. The CDR3 runs from the conserved cysteine through the conserved F or W. The D gene is left open where the match is weak. Rows may omit the clone size; those that give it use once, few, many or a size class.

d_call j_call v_call clone_size cdr3_aa cdr3_nt
TRBD1 TRBJ1-6 TRBV19 once CASKGQGGSWANSPLHF TGTGCCAGTAAGGGACAGGGAGGTTCCTGGGCTAATTCACCCCTCCACTTT
NA TRBJ1-3 TRBV6-6 NA CASSSGGTSSGNTIYF TGTGCCAGCAGTAGCGGGGGAACATCCTCTGGAAACACCATATATTTT
NA TRBJ2-2 TRBV9 NA CASSPRGGGTGELFF TGTGCCAGCAGCCCTAGGGGGGGAGGTACCGGGGAGCTGTTTTTT
NA TRBJ2-5 TRBV9 NA CASSVEAPGETQYF TGTGCCAGCAGCGTAGAGGCCCCGGGGGAGACCCAGTACTTC
NA TRBJ1-3 TRBV2 once CASKPGEGGNTIYF TGTGCCAGCAAACCAGGGGAAGGCGGAAACACCATATATTTT
TRBD2 TRBJ2-5 TRBV28 NA CASSPRGGAKTQYF TGTGCCAGCAGTCCCCGGGGGGGCGCAAAGACCCAGTACTTC
NA TRBJ2-4 TRBV2 NA CASTGYGRAKNIQYF TGTGCCAGCACTGGATATGGGAGGGCCAAAAACATTCAGTACTTC
NA TRBJ2-1 TRBV18 NA CASTGLLSYNEQFF TGTGCCAGCACCGGTCTCCTTTCCTACAATGAGCAGTTCTTC
TRBD1 TRBJ2-5 TRBV10-3 NA CAISEQTGGGETQYF TGTGCCATCAGTGAGCAAACAGGGGGCGGTGAGACCCAGTACTTC
TRBD2 TRBJ2-7 TRBV6-5 NA CASSYVTSGSGEQYF TGTGCCAGCAGTTACGTAACTAGCGGGAGCGGCGAGCAGTACTTC
NA TRBJ2-1 TRBV12-5 NA CASGPAGAAADEQFF TGTGCTAGTGGTCCCGCAGGGGCCGCCGCTGATGAGCAGTTCTTC
TRBD2 TRBJ2-1 TRBV4-3 NA CASSQDVGLAGSSYNEQFF TGCGCCAGCAGCCAAGATGTTGGGCTAGCGGGGAGCTCCTACAATGAGCAGTTCTTC
TRBD1 TRBJ2-7 TRBV15 NA CATSRDPGGSYEQYF TGTGCCACCAGCAGAGATCCAGGGGGCTCCTACGAGCAGTACTTC
TRBD1 TRBJ2-6 TRBV27 once CASGPWTGQISGANVLTF TGTGCCAGCGGCCCGTGGACAGGACAAATCTCTGGGGCCAACGTCCTGACTTTC
TRBD1 TRBJ2-6 TRBV5-1 NA CASTPFVGQGNSGANVLTF TGCGCCAGCACCCCCTTTGTCGGACAGGGAAACTCTGGGGCCAACGTCCTGACTTTC
TRBD2 TRBJ2-7 TRBV4-3 NA CASSQEAGRDEQYF TGCGCCAGCAGCCAAGAAGCGGGACGTGACGAGCAGTACTTC
TRBD2 TRBJ2-1 TRBV7-9 NA CASSLWGSGRIINEQFF TGTGCCAGCAGCTTATGGGGTAGCGGGAGGATAATCAATGAGCAGTTCTTC
NA TRBJ1-1 TRBV14 once CASSLSQGTEAFF TGTGCCAGCAGTCTCAGCCAGGGGACTGAAGCTTTCTTT
NA TRBJ1-2 TRBV19 NA CASRSGMVYGYTF TGTGCCAGTAGGTCAGGGATGGTCTATGGCTACACCTTC
TRBD1 TRBJ1-1 TRBV6-5 once CASRQGQYVEAFF TGTGCCAGCCGTCAGGGACAGTACGTTGAAGCTTTCTTT
NA TRBJ1-1 TRBV19 NA CARPMLEVNTEAFF TGTGCCAGACCCATGCTCGAGGTGAACACTGAAGCTTTCTTT
NA TRBJ1-2 TRBV7-2 NA CASSLARELGGYTF TGTGCCAGCAGCTTAGCGCGGGAATTGGGTGGCTACACCTTC
NA TRBJ1-6 TRBV7-2 few CASSLGGFYSPLHF TGTGCCAGCAGCTTAGGAGGATTCTATTCACCCCTCCACTTT
NA TRBJ1-1 TRBV9 NA CASSVGALLDTEAFF TGTGCCAGCAGCGTAGGGGCGTTATTGGACACTGAAGCTTTCTTT
TRBD2 TRBJ2-5 TRBV5-6 NA CASSLTRAGGPGETQYF TGTGCCAGCAGCTTGACCCGAGCGGGGGGGCCTGGAGAGACCCAGTACTTC
NA TRBJ2-2 TRBV27 NA CASSLRVGELFF TGTGCCAGCAGTTTACGGGTCGGGGAGCTGTTTTTT
NA TRBJ2-4 TRBV14 NA CASSHGVLAKNIQYF TGTGCCAGCAGCCATGGAGTGCTAGCCAAAAACATTCAGTACTTC
NA TRBJ1-2 TRBV27 few CATRTSNYGYTF TGTGCCACCCGAACAAGTAACTATGGCTACACCTTC
TRBD1 TRBJ1-1 TRBV6-5 once CASSLQGNTGEAFF TGTGCCAGCAGTTTACAGGGGAATACGGGTGAAGCTTTCTTT
TRBD2 TRBJ2-3 TRBV5-4 NA CASSLTSGRMTDTQYF TGTGCCAGCAGCTTAACTAGCGGGAGGATGACAGATACGCAGTATTTT
NA TRBJ1-6 TRBV7-3 NA CASSQGGSYNSPLHF TGTGCCAGCAGTCAGGGCGGCTCCTATAATTCACCCCTCCACTTT
TRBD2 TRBJ2-1 TRBV27 NA CASRSLAGVGYNEQFF TGTGCCAGCAGAAGTCTAGCGGGAGTGGGCTACAATGAGCAGTTCTTC
NA TRBJ1-6 TRBV6-1 NA CASSLLNSPLHF TGTGCCAGCAGTCTTCTAAATTCACCCCTCCACTTT
NA TRBJ2-1 TRBV7-2 NA CASSTMPSGDNEQFF TGTGCCAGCAGCACAATGCCGTCAGGGGACAATGAGCAGTTCTTC
NA TRBJ1-2 TRBV7-2 NA CASSLVYSLDYGYTF TGTGCCAGCAGCTTAGTTTACAGTCTGGACTATGGCTACACCTTC